This passage covers 4 T cell receptor beta chains from one sample sequenced in a study of shared clonotypes between healthy human individuals. Some clones are missing from TCRdb's copy, which holds only in-frame ones; the method was immunoSEQ multiplex PCR. The sample consists of approximately 2,000,000 clones, around 92% of them appearing once. Sample: naive CD4+ T cells from PBMCs. Subset given: CD45RA+ positively selected. Receptors were obtained from a man aged 18 to 29 in good health. Some clones in this sample may be carry-over from other donors' samples.

A note on this clone: This sample includes further DNA sequences coding for the same CDR3. The chain recombines TRBV11-2 with TRBJ2-5; no clear D gene. Germline values: CDR1 SGHAT, CDR2 FQNNGV. CDR3 length: 13 residues. With 0 bases removed from V and 0 bases from J, the gap between germline ends came to 2 bases. The DNA of the CDR3 is TGTGCCAGCAGCTTAGATAACCAAGAGACCCAGTACTTC. Amino acid sequence: CASSLDNQETQYF.

The chain couples TRBV7-6 to TRBJ2-4; TRBD2 might be the D (5 bases). The CDR3 runs 14 residues. Trimming cost V 0 bases and J 7 bases, with 10 bases left between them. Per the germline V gene, CDR1 is SGHVS and CDR2 is FNYEAQ. DNA of the CDR3: TGTGCCAGCAGCTTAGCGGGAGACGCGAACATTCAGTACTTC. Amino acids: CASSLAGDANIQYF.

In DNA, the CDR3 is TGTGCCAGCTCACCCGTAGGGGGGAACGAGCAGTACTTC. Its protein is CASSPVGGNEQYF. The chain uses TRBV18 and TRBJ2-7, with D perhaps matching TRBD1 or TRBD2 (6 bases each). The V end was cut by 3 bases, the J end by 5 bases, with 11 bases between. This CDR3 is 13 amino acids long. The germline V gene encodes CDR1 KGHSH and CDR2 LQKENI.

This clone appeared once. This CDR3 is CASSLDSGNRGEQYF. The CDR3 DNA sequence: TGCGCCAGCAGCTTGGATTCCGGTAATCGCGGGGAGCAGTACTTC. The chain carries TRBV5-1 and TRBJ2-7; perhaps TRBD2 as D (5 bases). This CDR3 has 15 amino acids. Between the trimmed V and J ends, which lost 0 bases and 7 bases, there was a span of 17 bases. Germline-derived CDR1 and CDR2 are SGHRS and YFSETQ.